This T cell receptor (beta chain) emerged from a study of T cells in tumors after PD-1 blockade. This table comes from immunoSEQ multiplex PCR, and its TCRdb copy is limited to in-frame clones, with some not included. This sample has about 20,000 clones; roughly 78% occur once, and the top ten carry 26%. This CDR3 contains 11 residues. Germline CDR1 and CDR2: SQVTM and ANQGSEA. The V end was cut by 7 bases, the J end by 3 bases, with 10 bases between. This chain connects TRBV29-1 to TRBJ2-7, with D maybe TRBD2 (5 bases). This specimen consisted of PBMCs, obtained before anti-PD-1 treatment. The receptor was isolated from a human donor with basal cell carcinoma. CDR3 sequence (DNA): TGCAGCGGGAGCGGCAGCTACGAGCAGTACTTC. It translates to CSGSGSYEQYF.